The rows below give T cell receptor beta chains drawn from one sample of a study of beta chain features in type 1 diabetes. Using immunoSEQ multiplex PCR, the repertoire was profiled, and TCRdb retains in-frame clones only, with some absent. Of nearly 700,000 clones in the sample, about an eighth were seen once. Sequenced sample: naive CD4+ T cells from blood. The receptors were sampled from a man younger than 30 with type 1 diabetes. Each CDR3 is given with its conserved first and last residue. D genes are given only for firm matches. For some rows the clone size is stated as once, few or many, or as a class when expanded; others skip it.

d_gene: .
abundance: few
j_gene: TRBJ1-1
v_gene: TRBV29-1
CDR3aa: CSVTGLANTEAFF
CDR3nt: TGCAGCGTTACAGGGTTGGCGAACACTGAAGCTTTCTTT

d_gene: .
abundance: few
j_gene: TRBJ1-1
v_gene: TRBV30
CDR3aa: CAWSGQYTEAFF
CDR3nt: TGTGCCTGGAGTGGCCAGTACACTGAAGCTTTCTTT

d_gene: .
abundance: few
j_gene: TRBJ1-4
v_gene: TRBV15
CDR3aa: CATRRNNLWGEKLFF
CDR3nt: TGTGCCACCCGGAGAAACAACCTCTGGGGTGAAAAACTGTTTTTT

d_gene: .
abundance: few
j_gene: TRBJ2-7
v_gene: TRBV19
CDR3aa: CASSTGHQNSYEQYF
CDR3nt: TGTGCCAGTAGTACGGGACACCAAAACTCCTACGAGCAGTACTTC

d_gene: .
abundance: .
j_gene: TRBJ2-2
v_gene: TRBV5-1
CDR3aa: CASSLGTTATGELFF
CDR3nt: TGCGCCAGCAGCTTGGGTACGACAGCTACCGGGGAGCTGTTTTTT

d_gene: .
abundance: .
j_gene: TRBJ2-6
v_gene: TRBV2
CDR3aa: CASSATFSGANVLTF
CDR3nt: TGTGCCAGCAGTGCGACCTTCTCTGGGGCCAACGTCCTGACTTTC

d_gene: TRBD1
abundance: few
j_gene: TRBJ2-5
v_gene: TRBV5-1
CDR3aa: CASSQMTGGVGETQYF
CDR3nt: TGCGCCAGCAGCCAGATGACAGGGGGCGTAGGAGAGACCCAGTACTTC

d_gene: .
abundance: once
j_gene: TRBJ2-7
v_gene: TRBV28
CDR3aa: CASSLSAYEQYF
CDR3nt: TGTGCCAGCAGTTTATCAGCCTACGAGCAGTACTTC

d_gene: .
abundance: few
j_gene: TRBJ2-4
v_gene: TRBV30
CDR3aa: CAWRGGGDIQYF
CDR3nt: TGTGCCTGGAGGGGAGGGGGTGACATTCAGTACTTC

d_gene: TRBD1
abundance: .
j_gene: TRBJ2-3
v_gene: TRBV5-4
CDR3aa: CASSLAGTVTDTQYF
CDR3nt: TGTGCCAGCAGCCTGGCCGGGACAGTCACAGATACGCAGTATTTT

d_gene: .
abundance: .
j_gene: TRBJ1-5
v_gene: TRBV13
CDR3aa: CASSPQGNQPQHF
CDR3nt: TGTGCCAGCAGCCCTCAAGGAAATCAGCCCCAGCATTTT

d_gene: .
abundance: .
j_gene: TRBJ1-2
v_gene: TRBV21-1
CDR3aa: CASSKKAPCGCGYTF
CDR3nt: TGTGCCAGCAGCAAAAAGGCGCCGTGTGGATGTGGCTACACCTTC

d_gene: .
abundance: .
j_gene: TRBJ2-7
v_gene: TRBV25-1
CDR3aa: CASSDGGPYEQYF
CDR3nt: TGTGCCAGCAGTGATGGGGGCCCCTACGAGCAGTACTTC

d_gene: .
abundance: .
j_gene: TRBJ1-2
v_gene: TRBV28
CDR3aa: CASSQANYGYTF
CDR3nt: TGTGCCAGCAGTCAGGCCAACTATGGCTACACCTTC

d_gene: .
abundance: few
j_gene: TRBJ2-2
v_gene: TRBV20-1
CDR3aa: CSARGPGELFF
CDR3nt: TGCAGTGCTAGAGGACCCGGGGAGCTGTTTTTT

d_gene: TRBD1
abundance: few
j_gene: TRBJ2-3
v_gene: TRBV7-9
CDR3aa: CASRGYTGGWTDTQYF
CDR3nt: TGTGCCAGCAGAGGATATACAGGGGGTTGGACAGATACGCAGTATTTT

d_gene: .
abundance: .
j_gene: TRBJ1-4
v_gene: TRBV30
CDR3aa: CAWSVSFQEKLFF
CDR3nt: TGTGCCTGGAGTGTGAGTTTTCAAGAAAAACTGTTTTTT

d_gene: .
abundance: .
j_gene: TRBJ2-3
v_gene: TRBV6-5
CDR3aa: CASRRGEATDTQYF
CDR3nt: TGTGCCAGCAGAAGGGGGGAGGCGACAGATACGCAGTATTTT

d_gene: .
abundance: .
j_gene: TRBJ1-5
v_gene: TRBV4-1
CDR3aa: CASSQERGQPQHF
CDR3nt: TGCGCCAGCAGCCAAGAGAGGGGTCAGCCCCAGCATTTT

d_gene: .
abundance: .
j_gene: TRBJ2-5
v_gene: TRBV6-6
CDR3aa: CASSYEAGLQETQYF
CDR3nt: TGTGCCAGCAGTTACGAAGCGGGCTTACAAGAGACCCAGTACTTC

d_gene: TRBD2
abundance: few
j_gene: TRBJ2-1
v_gene: TRBV19
CDR3aa: CASSMRAGDSYNEQFF
CDR3nt: TGTGCCAGTAGTATGCGGGCGGGGGACTCCTACAATGAGCAGTTCTTC

d_gene: TRBD1
abundance: few
j_gene: TRBJ2-7
v_gene: TRBV14
CDR3aa: CASSDGVGQGQYF
CDR3nt: TGTGCCAGCAGCGATGGCGTAGGACAGGGGCAGTACTTC

d_gene: .
abundance: few
j_gene: TRBJ1-2
v_gene: TRBV5-1
CDR3aa: CASSFSSQGAEGYTF
CDR3nt: TGCGCCAGCAGCTTCTCTTCCCAGGGCGCAGAGGGCTACACCTTC

d_gene: TRBD1
abundance: few
j_gene: TRBJ1-1
v_gene: TRBV13
CDR3aa: CASSLQGVDTEAFF
CDR3nt: TGTGCCAGCAGCTTACAGGGGGTAGATACTGAAGCTTTCTTT

d_gene: TRBD1
abundance: .
j_gene: TRBJ1-1
v_gene: TRBV5-1
CDR3aa: CASSLEGQGVTEAFF
CDR3nt: TGCGCCAGCAGCTTGGAGGGACAGGGTGTCACTGAAGCTTTCTTT

d_gene: TRBD1
abundance: .
j_gene: TRBJ2-7
v_gene: TRBV30
CDR3aa: CAWSLQTGAYEQYF
CDR3nt: TGTGCCTGGAGTCTCCAGACAGGGGCCTACGAGCAGTACTTC

d_gene: .
abundance: .
j_gene: TRBJ1-2
v_gene: TRBV10-2
CDR3aa: CASSELGPAANYGYTF
CDR3nt: TGCGCCAGCAGTGAATTGGGCCCGGCAGCTAACTATGGCTACACCTTC

d_gene: .
abundance: few
j_gene: TRBJ1-2
v_gene: TRBV30
CDR3aa: CAWSVPPTAGGYTF
CDR3nt: TGTGCCTGGAGTGTACCCCCGACAGCCGGGGGCTACACCTTC

d_gene: .
abundance: .
j_gene: TRBJ2-3
v_gene: TRBV10-3
CDR3aa: CAILEQGSTDTQYF
CDR3nt: TGTGCCATTCTCGAGCAGGGGAGCACAGATACGCAGTATTTT

d_gene: TRBD1
abundance: few
j_gene: TRBJ1-2
v_gene: TRBV6-6
CDR3aa: CASSTRDRGYYGYTF
CDR3nt: TGTGCCAGCAGTACCCGGGACAGGGGGTACTATGGCTACACCTTC

d_gene: .
abundance: few
j_gene: TRBJ2-1
v_gene: TRBV30
CDR3aa: CAWSVRSSSYNEQFF
CDR3nt: TGTGCCTGGAGTGTACGGTCTAGCTCCTACAATGAGCAGTTCTTC

d_gene: TRBD1
abundance: .
j_gene: TRBJ2-5
v_gene: TRBV30
CDR3aa: CAWTTGVGEETQYF
CDR3nt: TGTGCCTGGACTACAGGGGTGGGCGAGGAGACCCAGTACTTC

d_gene: .
abundance: few
j_gene: TRBJ1-2
v_gene: TRBV14
CDR3aa: CASSQVASNYGYTF
CDR3nt: TGTGCCAGCAGCCAAGTCGCCTCTAACTATGGCTACACCTTC

d_gene: .
abundance: .
j_gene: TRBJ1-1
v_gene: TRBV9
CDR3aa: CASSDPWQGTEAFF
CDR3nt: TGTGCCAGCAGCGACCCCTGGCAGGGGACTGAAGCTTTCTTT

d_gene: .
abundance: few
j_gene: TRBJ1-4
v_gene: TRBV15
CDR3aa: CATSRQVTEGKLFF
CDR3nt: TGTGCCACCAGCAGGCAGGTTACCGAGGGAAAACTGTTTTTT

d_gene: TRBD1
abundance: .
j_gene: TRBJ1-6
v_gene: TRBV18
CDR3aa: CASSPRDSVDSPLHF
CDR3nt: TGTGCCAGCTCACCACGGGACAGTGTAGATTCACCCCTCCACTTT

d_gene: .
abundance: few
j_gene: TRBJ2-5
v_gene: TRBV2
CDR3aa: CASSELQGPETQYF
CDR3nt: TGTGCCAGCAGTGAACTCCAGGGACCGGAGACCCAGTACTTC

d_gene: .
abundance: .
j_gene: TRBJ1-2
v_gene: TRBV7-9
CDR3aa: CASSPRPRETYGYTF
CDR3nt: TGTGCCAGCAGCCCAAGACCAAGGGAGACCTATGGCTACACCTTC

d_gene: TRBD2
abundance: .
j_gene: TRBJ2-3
v_gene: TRBV7-2
CDR3aa: CASSLLTSAYTDTQYF
CDR3nt: TGTGCCAGCAGCTTACTCACTAGCGCCTACACAGATACGCAGTATTTT

d_gene: .
abundance: few
j_gene: TRBJ1-2
v_gene: TRBV5-6
CDR3aa: CASSLEMGYTF
CDR3nt: TGTGCCAGCAGCTTGGAGATGGGCTACACCTTC

d_gene: .
abundance: few
j_gene: TRBJ2-5
v_gene: TRBV19
CDR3aa: CASSISGTAGTQYF
CDR3nt: TGTGCCAGTAGTATCTCGGGCACGGCGGGGACCCAGTACTTC

d_gene: .
abundance: .
j_gene: TRBJ1-5
v_gene: TRBV4-1
CDR3aa: CASSQVAGDQPQHF
CDR3nt: TGCGCCAGCAGCCAAGTGGCAGGGGATCAGCCCCAGCATTTT

d_gene: .
abundance: .
j_gene: TRBJ2-5
v_gene: TRBV18
CDR3aa: CASSPMDRGTQYF
CDR3nt: TGTGCCAGCTCACCAATGGACAGAGGGACCCAGTACTTC

d_gene: TRBD2
abundance: .
j_gene: TRBJ2-1
v_gene: TRBV30
CDR3aa: CAGTPGGNEQFF
CDR3nt: TGTGCCGGGACCCCGGGAGGGAATGAGCAGTTCTTC

d_gene: .
abundance: few
j_gene: TRBJ1-1
v_gene: TRBV19
CDR3aa: CASNVGENTEAFF
CDR3nt: TGTGCCAGTAATGTAGGAGAGAACACTGAAGCTTTCTTT

d_gene: .
abundance: .
j_gene: TRBJ2-3
v_gene: TRBV5-3
CDR3aa: CARTLGGPTDTQYF
CDR3nt: TGTGCCAGAACTCTGGGGGGACCCACAGATACGCAGTATTTT

d_gene: .
abundance: few
j_gene: TRBJ2-5
v_gene: TRBV5-1
CDR3aa: CASSLVGSEAETQYF
CDR3nt: TGCGCCAGCAGCTTGGTTGGCTCCGAGGCTGAGACCCAGTACTTC

d_gene: TRBD1
abundance: few
j_gene: TRBJ2-3
v_gene: TRBV5-4
CDR3aa: CASSLQGASTDTQYF
CDR3nt: TGTGCCAGCAGCTTACAGGGGGCGAGCACAGATACGCAGTATTTT

d_gene: TRBD1
abundance: few
j_gene: TRBJ2-5
v_gene: TRBV14
CDR3aa: CASSQAGGQGRGTQYF
CDR3nt: TGTGCCAGCAGTCAGGCCGGAGGACAGGGGCGAGGGACCCAGTACTTC

d_gene: .
abundance: few
j_gene: TRBJ1-1
v_gene: TRBV6-1
CDR3aa: CASREGNMNTEAFF
CDR3nt: TGTGCCAGCAGAGAGGGGAACATGAACACTGAAGCTTTCTTT

d_gene: .
abundance: few
j_gene: TRBJ1-4
v_gene: TRBV28
CDR3aa: CASSQPEKLFF
CDR3nt: TGTGCCAGCAGCCAACCTGAAAAACTGTTTTTT

d_gene: .
abundance: few
j_gene: TRBJ2-6
v_gene: TRBV6-5
CDR3aa: CASLSTSSGANVLTF
CDR3nt: TGTGCCAGCCTCAGCACCAGCTCTGGGGCCAACGTCCTGACTTTC

d_gene: .
abundance: .
j_gene: TRBJ1-2
v_gene: TRBV10-3
CDR3aa: CAISVQDGGYTF
CDR3nt: TGTGCCATCAGTGTCCAAGACGGGGGCTACACCTTC

d_gene: .
abundance: .
j_gene: TRBJ1-1
v_gene: TRBV28
CDR3aa: CASSYHTEAFF
CDR3nt: TGTGCCAGCAGTTACCACACTGAAGCTTTCTTT

d_gene: .
abundance: few
j_gene: TRBJ2-7
v_gene: TRBV30
CDR3aa: CAWSVLGGGNEQYF
CDR3nt: TGTGCCTGGAGTGTACTGGGAGGGGGCAACGAGCAGTACTTC

d_gene: .
abundance: few
j_gene: TRBJ1-1
v_gene: TRBV15
CDR3aa: CATSRDVEGVDTEAFF
CDR3nt: TGTGCCACCAGCAGAGATGTGGAGGGTGTGGACACTGAAGCTTTCTTT

d_gene: TRBD1
abundance: .
j_gene: TRBJ1-1
v_gene: TRBV10-3
CDR3aa: CAISGNRGLEAFF
CDR3nt: TGTGCCATCAGTGGCAACAGGGGGCTGGAGGCTTTCTTT

d_gene: TRBD1
abundance: .
j_gene: TRBJ1-1
v_gene: TRBV2
CDR3aa: CASREGTGSQAFF
CDR3nt: TGTGCCAGCAGGGAGGGGACAGGCTCCCAAGCTTTCTTT

d_gene: .
abundance: few
j_gene: TRBJ1-2
v_gene: TRBV23-1
CDR3aa: CVERAGLSNYGYTF
CDR3nt: TGCGTCGAAAGAGCCGGGCTTTCCAACTATGGCTACACCTTC